One and the same sample provided the 28 T cell receptor beta chains below, sequenced in a study of molecular identifiers for immune sequencing clone quantification. Using its own MiXCR run on the PCR reads, TCRdb lists one record per CDR3 protein. This sample carries some 320,000 distinct CDR3 sequences, over 20% of them seen once, and the ten largest clones take approximately 0.8%. Sequenced sample: naive CD8+ T cells from blood, with Jurkat cell RNA spiked in. Documented subset: FACS-sorted CD8+CD4-CCR7+CD45RA+ naive T cells. These receptors were collected from a human donor in good health. Some libraries in this study had Jurkat cell RNA spiked in.

In this sample, this clonotype turned up many times. The chain couples TRBV19 to TRBJ2-7; D is possibly TRBD2 (6 bases). From germline, CDR1 is LNHDA and CDR2 SQIVND (reference sequence). V was trimmed by 3 bases and J by 2 bases, leaving 11 bases between them. This CDR3 spans 14 amino acids. The CDR3 is CASSIGGATYEQYF. The CDR3 nucleotides read TGTGCCAGTAGTATTGGAGGGGCTACCTACGAGCAGTACTTC. The full variable domain, rest sourced from reference TRBV19 and TRBJ2-7, is DGGITQSPKYLFRKEGQNVTLSCEQNLNHDAMYWYRQDPGQGLRLIYYSQIVNDFQKGDIAEGYSVSREKKESFPLTVTSAQKNPTAFYLCASSIGGATYEQYFGPGTRLTVT.

As regards this clonotype: A single base separates this from a much larger clone, so it may be a read error. The conserved final phenylalanine or tryptophan is absent from the CDR3, which likely points to a read error. V usage is TRBV20-1 and J usage is TRBJ1-1; unclear D gene. V was cut by 6 bases and J by 1 base, with 6 bases left in between. The CDR3 is made up of 11 amino acids. CDR1 and CDR2 (germline): DFQATT, SNEGSKA (reference sequence). CDR3 loop: CSADSNTEAFC. The CDR3 DNA reads as TGCAGTGCGGACTCGAACACTGAAGCTTTCTGT.

As concerns this clonotype: A read error may be the cause here, since a much bigger clone is one base away. CDR3 DNA sequence: TGTGCCAGCAGCCTACAGGGGAGTTGGACAGATATGCAGTATTTT. It codes for CASSLQGSWTDMQYF. This chain links TRBV7-3 with TRBJ2-3; TRBD1 matches 7 bases. CDR1 and CDR2 (germline): SGHTA, FQGTGA. The CDR3 extends over 15 amino acids.

Many counts were recorded for this clonotype. The chain is built from TRBV20-1 and TRBJ2-3; D call uncertain. CDR1 DFQATT and CDR2 SNEGSKA come from the germline V gene (reference sequence). V was pared by 0 bases and J by 4 bases, with 8 bases between. The CDR3 has 13 residues. CDR3 region: CSARDVRADTQYF. The CDR3 region has the DNA TGCAGTGCTAGAGACGTGCGTGCAGATACGCAGTATTTT.

This clonotype was detected a few times. The chain carries TRBV11-2 and TRBJ1-4, with TRBD1 matching 8 bases. The CDR3 is made up of 17 amino acids. Germline V gene lookup returns CDR1 SGHAT and CDR2 FQNNGV. V was clipped by 1 base and J by 7 bases; unmatched bases: 11. CDR3 DNA sequence: TGTGCCAGCAGCTTAGGACCCATCAGGGGGCCAATTGAAAAACTGTTTTTT. Amino acids: CASSLGPIRGPIEKLFF.

In the case of this clonotype: With a much larger clone just one base away, this may be a read error. This rearrangement joins TRBV29-1 to TRBJ2-3; possible D gene TRBD2, 5 bases. The germline V gene has CDR1 SQVTM and CDR2 ANQGSEA. The length of the CDR3 is 14 residues. The CDR3 spells CGVVSWESTDTQYF. CDR3 in DNA: TGCGGCGTTGTTTCGTGGGAGAGCACAGATACGCAGTATTTT.

In its sample, this clonotype was seen a few times. CDR3 residues: CASSYDLSDTQYF. CDR3 coding DNA: TGTGCCAGCAGTTATGACCTCTCAGATACGCAGTATTTT. The chain joins TRBV6-4 to TRBJ2-3; no reliable D call. V was cut by 5 bases and J by 4 bases, with 10 bases left in between. This CDR3 contains 13 residues. CDR1 is MRHNA, CDR2 SNTAGT, per germline.

The rearrangement joins TRBV7-9 to TRBJ2-2; the match to TRBD2 covers 15 bases. Trimming took 6 bases from V and 4 from J; bases not matched to a gene: 6. Germline-derived CDR1 and CDR2 are SEHNR and FQNEAQ (reference sequence). CDR3 length: 17 amino acids. The CDR3 loop reads CASRWTSGGAGTGELFF. As DNA, the CDR3 is TGTGCCAGCAGATGGACTAGCGGGGGGGCCGGCACCGGGGAGCTGTTTTTT.

This clonotype was seen ten or more times. This chain connects TRBV27 to TRBJ2-6; D is unclear. Per the germline V gene, CDR1 is MNHEY and CDR2 is SMNVEV (reference sequence). V shed 6 bases and J shed 0 bases, with 9 bases lying between them. This CDR3 has 15 amino acids. CDR3 coding DNA: TGTGCCAGCAGCTATTCGTACTCTGGGGCCAACGTCCTGACTTTC. Its protein product is CASSYSYSGANVLTF.

The chain has TRBV27 and TRBJ2-3; TRBD2 agrees at 12 bases. Unmatched junction bases numbered 8, after V lost 8 bases and J lost 2 bases. This CDR3 is built from 16 residues. Per the germline V gene, CDR1 is MNHEY and CDR2 is SMNVEV (reference sequence). The CDR3 DNA sequence: TGTGCCAGCGGTTCGACTAGCGGGGGCTCCACAGATACGCAGTATTTT. Its translation is CASGSTSGGSTDTQYF.

This clonotype appeared many times. The chain uses TRBV11-2 and TRBJ2-1; possible D gene TRBD1, 5 bases. With 2 bases removed from V and 8 bases from J, the gap between germline ends came to 10 bases. The CDR3 sequence is 13 residues long. Looked up from germline, CDR1 is SGHAT and CDR2 is FQNNGV. CDR3 protein: CASSLTTVDEQFF. The DNA of the CDR3 is TGTGCCAGCAGCTTAACGACAGTCGATGAGCAGTTCTTC.

This clonotype was recorded many times. This chain links TRBV6-2 or TRBV6-3 with TRBJ2-5, with D unresolved. The CDR3 sequence is 13 residues long. Germline V gives CDR1 MNHEY, CDR2 SVGEGT. Trimming stripped 4 bases from V and 5 bases from J, with 11 bases between. This chain's CDR3 is CASSLSNFETQYF. The DNA of the CDR3 is TGTGCCAGCAGTTTATCTAACTTCGAGACCCAGTACTTC.

The chain is built from TRBV27 and TRBJ2-3; no firm D call. V lost 0 bases and J 5 bases, leaving 6 bases between the germline ends. The CDR3 has 13 amino acids. Germline lookup yields CDR1 MNHEY and CDR2 SMNVEV (reference sequence). The CDR3 coding sequence is TGTGCCAGCAGTTTATCCCCCTTAGATACGCAGTATTTT. Amino acids: CASSLSPLDTQYF.

There are many counts of this clonotype. The chain uses TRBV5-1 and TRBJ1-1, with TRBD1 identical over 8 bases. Looked up from germline, CDR1 is SGHRS and CDR2 is YFSETQ. The CDR3 extends over 16 amino acids. The junction had 11 bases not matched to a gene; V was cut back by 4 bases and J by 3 bases. The CDR3 spells CASSVARQGSYTEAFF. The DNA for the CDR3 is TGCGCCAGCAGCGTCGCCCGACAGGGGTCATACACTGAAGCTTTCTTT.

There are a few counts of this clonotype. The V and J genes are TRBV5-4 and TRBJ2-5, with D unclear. This CDR3 spans 14 amino acids. Trimming shortened V by 3 bases and J by 3 bases, and 12 bases separated the two germline ends. Germline V CDR1 and CDR2: SGHNT, YYREEE (reference sequence). As DNA, the CDR3 is TGTGCCAGCAGCTGGGGTAGGGTTGAAGAGACCCAGTACTTC. Encoded protein: CASSWGRVEETQYF.

Regarding this clonotype: A much bigger clone sits one base away, suggesting this may be a read error. This chain connects TRBV7-9 to TRBJ1-1; the D is unclear. Germline-derived CDR1 and CDR2 are SEHNR and FQNEAQ (reference sequence). The CDR3 has 13 residues. The germline V and J ends were trimmed by 1 base and 10 bases, with 13 bases remaining between them. Here the CDR3 DNA reads TGTGCCAGCAGCTTAGTAGTTGAGGCTGGAGCTTTCTTT. As protein: CASSLVVEAGAFF.

The CDR3, as DNA: TGCAGTGCTAGAGTCCGAAGCGGGATAGGTCAAGAGACCCAGTACTTC. Its translation is CSARVRSGIGQETQYF. The chain couples TRBV20-1 to TRBJ2-5; the match to TRBD2 covers 7 bases. Germline assignment: CDR1 DFQATT and CDR2 SNEGSKA (reference sequence). Trimming took 1 base from V and 2 from J; bases not matched to a gene: 10. The CDR3 has 16 residues.

This clonotype was observed a handful of times. The chain combines TRBV11-2 with TRBJ1-5; D gene ambiguous. This CDR3 has 13 amino acids. Trimming shortened V by 8 bases and J by 5 bases, and 13 bases separated the two germline ends. Germline-derived CDR1 and CDR2 are SGHAT and FQNNGV. The CDR3 region is CASASRMYQPQHF. As DNA, the CDR3 is TGTGCCAGCGCTAGTAGGATGTATCAGCCCCAGCATTTT.

This clonotype was picked up many times. This chain uses TRBV7-9 with TRBJ1-4; 7 bases match TRBD1. The V gene's germline CDR1 is SEHNR and CDR2 FQNEAQ (reference sequence). Trimming at V came to 5 bases and at J to 4 bases, leaving 4 bases not matched to a gene. The CDR3 consists of 14 residues. The CDR3 DNA sequence: TGTGCCAGCAGCGAGGGACAGCTTAATGAAAAACTGTTTTTT. Translated: CASSEGQLNEKLFF. The entire variable domain, with the rest obtained from reference TRBV7-9 and TRBJ1-4, is as follows: DTGVSQNPRHKITKRGQNVTFRCDPISEHNRLYWYRQTLGQGPEFLTYFQNEAQLEKSRLLSDRFSAERPKGSFSTLEIQRTEQGDSAMYLCASSEGQLNEKLFFGSGTQLSVL.

The chain combines TRBV9 with TRBJ2-2, with TRBD2 matching 13 bases. The CDR3 length is 21 residues. The V gene's germline CDR1 is SGDLS and CDR2 YYNGEE. The ends lost 3 bases at V and 6 bases at J; junction bases unmatched: 20. The CDR3 loop reads CASSGPRTTSGGANWAGELFF. The CDR3 DNA follows: TGTGCCAGCAGCGGTCCACGAACCACTAGCGGGGGGGCGAATTGGGCCGGGGAGCTGTTTTTT.

Turning to this clonotype: This sequence may be a read error, since a much larger clone differs from it by one base. The rearrangement uses TRBV19 and TRBJ2-1; the match to TRBD1 covers 9 bases. This CDR3 region has 15 residues. Germline V gene lookup returns CDR1 LNHDA and CDR2 SQIVND (reference sequence). The CDR3 loop is CASKPGQGSYSEQFF. CDR3 DNA sequence: TGTGCCAGTAAACCGGGACAGGGCTCCTACAGTGAGCAGTTCTTC.

This clonotype has just a few counts. Just one base apart from a much larger clone, this may be a read error. The J gene is TRBJ1-2, the V gene TRBV7-9; D is perhaps TRBD1 (5 bases). V lost 1 base, J lost 9 bases, and 15 bases lay in between. The CDR3 is made up of 14 amino acids. In germline, CDR1 is SEHNR, CDR2 FQNEAQ (reference sequence). CDR3 nucleotide sequence: TGTGCCAGCAGCTTAGGACGGGGGTCTCCCAGCTACACCTTC. This gives the protein CASSLGRGSPSYTF. Full variable domain (missing parts from reference TRBV7-9 and TRBJ1-2): DTGVSQNPRHKITKRGQNVTFRCDPISEHNRLYWYRQTLGQGPEFLTYFQNEAQLEKSRLLSDRFSAERPKGSFSTLEIQRTEQGDSAMYLCASSLGRGSPSYTFGSGTRLTVV.

This clonotype showed up many times. The rearrangement joins TRBV12-5 to TRBJ1-1; weak D call: TRBD1 (5 bases). There are 14 residues in the CDR3. The germline gives CDR1 LGHNT, CDR2 FRNRAP. V was pared by 7 bases and J by 1 base, with 13 bases between. This CDR3 reads CASVDSMANTEAFF. The CDR3 bases are TGTGCTAGTGTCGACAGCATGGCGAACACTGAAGCTTTCTTT. Combining the CDR3 with reference TRBV12-5 and TRBJ1-1 gives the whole variable domain DARVTQTPRHKVTEMGQEVTMRCQPILGHNTVFWYRQTMMQGLELLAYFRNRAPLDDSGMPKDRFSAEMPDATLATLKIQPSEPRDSAVYFCASVDSMANTEAFFGQGTRLTVV.

This clonotype was seen many times. This rearrangement joins TRBV4-1 to TRBJ2-3, with 13 bases matching TRBD2. V lost 4 bases, J lost 11 bases, and 12 bases stayed unmatched. CDR1 and CDR2 from the germline V gene are MGHRA and YSYEKL. The CDR3 loop spans 16 amino acids. CDR3 nucleotide sequence: TGCGCCAGCAGCCCGGGACTAGCGGGAAACCTTATAGGGCAGTATTTT. It specifies CASSPGLAGNLIGQYF.

This clonotype appeared many times. V and J are TRBV7-9 and TRBJ2-7; possible D gene TRBD1, 6 bases. CDR3 size: 13 residues. The germline V gene has CDR1 SEHNR and CDR2 FQNEAQ (reference sequence). The V end was cut by 6 bases, the J end by 2 bases, with 11 bases between. CDR3 sequence reads: CASSRRQAYEQYF. The CDR3 DNA follows: TGTGCCAGCAGTCGACGACAGGCCTACGAGCAGTACTTC.

This clonotype appeared a few times. J is TRBJ1-3 and V is TRBV4-3; D gene unclear. V dropped 0 bases and J dropped 4 bases, with 13 bases sitting between them. Germline assignment: CDR1 LGHNA and CDR2 YSLEER. The CDR3 sequence is 16 residues long. The CDR3 loop is CASSQDHRQRGNTIYF. CDR3 nucleotide sequence: TGCGCCAGCAGCCAAGATCATCGTCAGCGGGGAAACACCATATATTTT.

This clonotype was observed many times. The chain joins TRBV5-8 to TRBJ2-3, with D unclear. Germline V gene data show CDR1 as SGHTS and CDR2 as YDEGEE. There are 15 residues in the CDR3. Trimming stripped 0 bases from V and 0 bases from J, with 8 bases between. The CDR3 DNA sequence: TGTGCCAGCAGCTTGGCTTTCAGAAGCACAGATACGCAGTATTTT. Translated, it gives CASSLAFRSTDTQYF. Filled out from reference TRBV5-8 and TRBJ2-3, the complete variable domain reads EAGVTQSPTHLIKTRGQQATLRCSPISGHTSVYWYQQALGLGLQFLLWYDEGEERNRGNFPPRFSGRQFPNYSSELNVNALELEDSALYLCASSLAFRSTDTQYFGPGTRLTVL.

This clonotype was seen repeatedly, ten times or more. The J gene is TRBJ2-7, the V gene TRBV5-4; TRBD2 aligns across 8 bases. This CDR3 is built from 16 residues. V was clipped by 0 bases and J by 3 bases; unmatched bases: 8. Germline V gene data show CDR1 as SGHNT and CDR2 as YYREEE (reference sequence). Written as DNA, the CDR3 is TGTGCCAGCAGCTTGGTTTCAAGCGGGGGACACTACGAGCAGTACTTC. Amino acids: CASSLVSSGGHYEQYF.